This T cell receptor beta chain was retrieved from a study of CD8+ T cells in alopecia areata. Extracted from the samples, RNA was reverse transcribed into cDNA to serve as the sequencing template. The method was immunoSEQ multiplex PCR; TCRdb's version includes in-frame clones alone and lacks a portion of them. The sample consists of around 190,000 clones, 55% to 70% of them appearing once. The CDR3 is 15 amino acids. V shed 5 bases and J 2 bases; nucleotides not matched to a gene: 6. The germline CDR1 and CDR2 sequences are SGHTA and FQGNSA. As to treatment: oral pan-JAK inhibitor, 5-10 mg twice daily.

The sequencing here drew on CD4+ T cells sorted from blood, taken at week 4, from a patient treated with tofacitinib. The gene calls are TRBV7-2 and TRBJ2-5; 9 bases map to TRBD2. The clonotype comes from a human donor with alopecia areata. CDR3 residues: CASSRSGGPQETQYF. CDR3 sequence (DNA): TGTGCCAGCAGCCGGAGCGGGGGGCCTCAAGAGACCCAGTACTTC.